This T cell receptor (beta chain) was found in a study of T cell responses to AZD1222 COVID-19 vaccine. Study summary: Pooled samples include second doses given at about 4 or 12 weeks.

A few counts support this clone. Its cognate antigen is unknown. Study results and limitations: Vaccine-associated CD4 TCRs ranged over spike, dominating at 160-218 and 743-854. Once two AZD1222 doses were given, Spike-specific TCR breadth and depth went up. Close to half of spike-specific TCRs reportedly recognize unmutated variant regions.

TCRdb's copy holds only in-frame clones and misses some; the assay was immunoSEQ multiplex PCR. The data hold more than 85,000 clones, with approximately 91% observed a single time. The clonotype was recovered from an adult in good health. Source: peripheral blood, taken on day 0 of AZD1222 vaccination.

DNA of the CDR3: TGTGCCAGCAGTTATGATGGGGGAAGGACTGAAGCTTTCTTT. Translation gives CASSYDGGRTEAFF. V is TRBV6-5 and J is TRBJ1-1; possible D gene TRBD1, 5 bases. CDR1 is MNHEY, CDR2 SVGAGI, per germline. V was pared by 3 bases and J by 5 bases, with 13 bases between. This CDR3 contains 14 residues.